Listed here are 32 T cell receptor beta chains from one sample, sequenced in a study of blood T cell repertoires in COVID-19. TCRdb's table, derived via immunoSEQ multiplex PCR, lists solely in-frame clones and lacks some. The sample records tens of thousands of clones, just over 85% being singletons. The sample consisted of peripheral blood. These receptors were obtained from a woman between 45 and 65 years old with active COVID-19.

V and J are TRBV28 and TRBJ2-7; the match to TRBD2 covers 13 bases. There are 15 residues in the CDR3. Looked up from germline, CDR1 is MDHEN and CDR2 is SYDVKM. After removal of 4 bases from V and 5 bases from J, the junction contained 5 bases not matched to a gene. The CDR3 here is CASSSPGLAGNEQYF. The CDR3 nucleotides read TGTGCCAGCAGTTCGCCGGGACTAGCGGGAAACGAGCAGTACTTC.

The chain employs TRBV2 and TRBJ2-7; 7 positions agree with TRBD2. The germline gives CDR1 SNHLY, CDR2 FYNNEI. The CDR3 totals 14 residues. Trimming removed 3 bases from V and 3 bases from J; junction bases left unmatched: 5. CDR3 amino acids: CASSDSGTNYEQYF. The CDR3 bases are TGTGCCAGCAGTGACTCCGGGACTAACTACGAGCAGTACTTC. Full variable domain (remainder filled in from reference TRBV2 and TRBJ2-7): EPEVTQTPSHQVTQMGQEVILRCVPISNHLYFYWYRQILGQKVEFLVSFYNNEISEKSEIFDDQFSVERPDGSNFTLKIRSTKLEDSAMYFCASSDSGTNYEQYFGPGTRLTVT.

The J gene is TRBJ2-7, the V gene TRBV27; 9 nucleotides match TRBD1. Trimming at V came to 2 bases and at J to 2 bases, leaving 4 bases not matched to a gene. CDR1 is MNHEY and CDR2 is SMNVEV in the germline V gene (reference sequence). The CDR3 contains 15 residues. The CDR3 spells CASSLGDRVAYEQYF. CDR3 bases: TGTGCCAGCAGTTTAGGGGACAGGGTCGCCTACGAGCAGTACTTC.

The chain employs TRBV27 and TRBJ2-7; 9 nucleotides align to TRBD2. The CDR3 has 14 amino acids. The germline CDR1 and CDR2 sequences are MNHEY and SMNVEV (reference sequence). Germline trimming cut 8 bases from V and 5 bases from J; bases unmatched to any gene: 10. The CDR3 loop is CASQPGLAGNEQYF. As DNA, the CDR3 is TGTGCCAGCCAGCCAGGGCTAGCGGGGAACGAGCAGTACTTC.

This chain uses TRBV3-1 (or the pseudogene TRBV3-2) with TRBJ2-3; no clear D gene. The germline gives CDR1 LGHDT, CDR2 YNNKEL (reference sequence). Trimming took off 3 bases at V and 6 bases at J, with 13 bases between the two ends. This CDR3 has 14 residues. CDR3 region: CASSQILESDTQYF. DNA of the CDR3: TGTGCCAGCAGCCAGATCCTCGAGAGTGATACGCAGTATTTT.

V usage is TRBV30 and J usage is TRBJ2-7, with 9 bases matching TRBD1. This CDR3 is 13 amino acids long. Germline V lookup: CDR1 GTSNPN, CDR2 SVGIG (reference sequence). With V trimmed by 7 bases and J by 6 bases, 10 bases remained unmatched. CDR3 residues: CAFLPGQGFEQYF. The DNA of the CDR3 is TGTGCCTTCCTCCCGGGACAGGGATTCGAGCAGTACTTC.

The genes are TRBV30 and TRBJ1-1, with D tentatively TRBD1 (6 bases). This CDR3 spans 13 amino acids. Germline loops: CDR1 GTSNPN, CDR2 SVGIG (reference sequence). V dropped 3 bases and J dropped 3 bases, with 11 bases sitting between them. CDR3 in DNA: TGTGCCTGGAGCCCGAACAGGGACACTGAAGCTTTCTTT. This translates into CAWSPNRDTEAFF.

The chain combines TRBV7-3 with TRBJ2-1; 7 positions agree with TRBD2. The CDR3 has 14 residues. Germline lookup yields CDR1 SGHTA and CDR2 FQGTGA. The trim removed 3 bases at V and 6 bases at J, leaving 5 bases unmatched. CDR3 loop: CASSLVTSSNEQFF. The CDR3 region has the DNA TGTGCCAGCAGCTTGGTGACTAGCTCCAATGAGCAGTTCTTC.

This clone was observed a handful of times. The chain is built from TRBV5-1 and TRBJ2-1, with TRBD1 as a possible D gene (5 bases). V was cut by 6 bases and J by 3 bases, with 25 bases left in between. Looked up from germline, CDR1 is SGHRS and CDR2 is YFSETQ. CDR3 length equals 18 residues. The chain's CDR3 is CASTVLQTQGINYNEQFF. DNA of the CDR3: TGCGCCAGCACCGTACTTCAAACTCAGGGTATCAACTACAATGAGCAGTTCTTC.

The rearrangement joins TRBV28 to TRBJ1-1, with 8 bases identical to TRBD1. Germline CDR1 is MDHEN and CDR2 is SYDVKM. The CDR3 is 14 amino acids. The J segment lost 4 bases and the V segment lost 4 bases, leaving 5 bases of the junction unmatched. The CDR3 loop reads CASSSGQGGTEAFF. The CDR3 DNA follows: TGTGCCAGCAGTTCCGGACAGGGAGGCACTGAAGCTTTCTTT. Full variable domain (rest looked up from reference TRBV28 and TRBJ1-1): DVKVTQSSRYLVKRTGEKVFLECVQDMDHENMFWYRQDPGLGLRLIYFSYDVKMKEKGDIPEGYSVSREKKERFSLILESASTNQTSMYLCASSSGQGGTEAFFGQGTRLTVV.

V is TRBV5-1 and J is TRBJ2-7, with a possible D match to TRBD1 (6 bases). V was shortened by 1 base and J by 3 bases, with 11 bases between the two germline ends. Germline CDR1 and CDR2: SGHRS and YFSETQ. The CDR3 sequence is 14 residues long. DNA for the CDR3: TGCGCCAGCAGCTTGACAGGGAGTATCTACGAGCAGTACTTC. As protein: CASSLTGSIYEQYF.

DNA of the CDR3: TGTGCCAGCAGTATTTACAGGGGCAATCAGCCCCAGCATTTT. It translates to CASSIYRGNQPQHF. V gene TRBV6-6 combines with J gene TRBJ1-5; a possible D gene is TRBD1 (6 bases). Trimming took off 5 bases at V and 2 bases at J, with 10 bases between the two ends. The CDR3 extends over 14 amino acids. Per germline, CDR1 MNHNY and CDR2 SVGAGI (reference sequence).

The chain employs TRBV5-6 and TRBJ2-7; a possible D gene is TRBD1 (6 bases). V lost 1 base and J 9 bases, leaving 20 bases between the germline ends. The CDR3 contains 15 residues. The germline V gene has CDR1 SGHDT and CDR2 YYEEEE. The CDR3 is CASSLLAGDKLLQYF. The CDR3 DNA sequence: TGTGCCAGCAGCTTGTTGGCAGGGGACAAATTATTGCAGTACTTC.

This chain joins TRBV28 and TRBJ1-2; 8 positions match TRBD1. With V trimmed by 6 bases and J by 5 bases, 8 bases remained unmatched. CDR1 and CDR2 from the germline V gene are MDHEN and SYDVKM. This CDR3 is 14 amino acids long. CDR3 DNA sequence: TGTGCCAGCAGCCCCCAGGACAGGGTATATGGCTACACCTTC. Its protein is CASSPQDRVYGYTF.

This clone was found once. The CDR3 sequence is CATSDPWTRAKNIQYF. CDR3 in DNA: TGTGCCACCAGTGACCCTTGGACAAGAGCCAAAAACATTCAGTACTTC. This chain uses TRBV24-1 with TRBJ2-4, with D possibly TRBD1 on 5 matching bases. CDR1 and CDR2 (germline): KGHDR, SFDVKD. The CDR3 spans 16 residues. The V gene lost 4 bases and the J gene lost 0 bases, with 12 bases spanning the gap.

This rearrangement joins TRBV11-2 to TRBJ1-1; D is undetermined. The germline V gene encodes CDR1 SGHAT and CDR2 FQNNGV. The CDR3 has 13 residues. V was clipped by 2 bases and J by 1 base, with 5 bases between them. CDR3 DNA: TGTGCCAGCAGCTTACACAGGAACACTGAAGCTTTCTTT. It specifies CASSLHRNTEAFF. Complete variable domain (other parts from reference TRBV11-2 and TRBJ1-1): EAGVAQSPRYKIIEKRQSVAFWCNPISGHATLYWYQQILGQGPKLLIQFQNNGVVDDSQLPKDRFSAERLKGVDSTLKIQPAKLEDSAVYLCASSLHRNTEAFFGQGTRLTVV.

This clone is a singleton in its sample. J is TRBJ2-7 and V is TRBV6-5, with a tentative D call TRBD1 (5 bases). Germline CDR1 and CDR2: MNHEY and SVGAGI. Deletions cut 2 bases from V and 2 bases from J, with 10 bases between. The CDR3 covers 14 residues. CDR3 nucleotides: TGTGCCAGCAGTTACAGGGGCCAACCCTACGAGCAGTACTTC. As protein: CASSYRGQPYEQYF.

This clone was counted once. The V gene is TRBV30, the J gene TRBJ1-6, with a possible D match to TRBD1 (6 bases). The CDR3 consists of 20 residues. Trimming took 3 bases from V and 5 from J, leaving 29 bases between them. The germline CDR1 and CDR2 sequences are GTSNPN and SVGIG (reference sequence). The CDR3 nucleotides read TGTGCCTGGAGGATGGAGTTGGGCCTAGGGGGTGTTCTGAATAATTCACCCCTCCACTTT. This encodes CAWRMELGLGGVLNNSPLHF.

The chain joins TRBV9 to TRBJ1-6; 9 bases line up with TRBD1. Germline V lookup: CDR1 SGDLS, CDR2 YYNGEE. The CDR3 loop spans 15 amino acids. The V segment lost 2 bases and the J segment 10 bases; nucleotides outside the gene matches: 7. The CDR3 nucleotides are TGTGCCAGCAGCGTGGCTGGACAGGGGAGCTCACCCCTCCACTTT. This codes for CASSVAGQGSSPLHF.

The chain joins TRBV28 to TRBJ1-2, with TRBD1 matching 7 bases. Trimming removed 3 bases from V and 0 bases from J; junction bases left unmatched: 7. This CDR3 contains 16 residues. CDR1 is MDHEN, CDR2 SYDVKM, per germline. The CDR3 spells CASSLLGQLSNYGYTF. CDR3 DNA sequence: TGTGCCAGCAGTTTGCTGGGACAGCTCTCTAACTATGGCTACACCTTC.

The CDR3 DNA is TGTGCCAGCAGCTTGGACCCGACCTTACAGAATGGCTACACCTTC. It codes for CASSLDPTLQNGYTF. The chain has TRBV5-4 and TRBJ1-2; D is unclear. Germline V gene sequence: CDR1 SGHNT, CDR2 YYREEE (reference sequence). The CDR3 runs 15 residues. Trimming stripped 0 bases from V and 6 bases from J, with 15 bases between.

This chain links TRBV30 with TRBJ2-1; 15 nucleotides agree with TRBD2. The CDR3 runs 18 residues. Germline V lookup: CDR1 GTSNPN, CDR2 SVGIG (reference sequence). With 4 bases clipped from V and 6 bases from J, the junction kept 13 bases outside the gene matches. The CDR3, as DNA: TGTGCCTGGACCGGACGTCGTAGGACTAGCGGGAGGGCCAATGAGCAGTTCTTC. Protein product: CAWTGRRRTSGRANEQFF.

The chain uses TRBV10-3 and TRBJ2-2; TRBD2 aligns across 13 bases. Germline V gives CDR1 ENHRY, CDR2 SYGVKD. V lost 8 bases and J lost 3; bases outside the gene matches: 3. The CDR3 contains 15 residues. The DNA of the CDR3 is TGTGCCATCTCAGGGACTAGCGGGGACACCGGGGAGCTGTTTTTT. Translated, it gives CAISGTSGDTGELFF.

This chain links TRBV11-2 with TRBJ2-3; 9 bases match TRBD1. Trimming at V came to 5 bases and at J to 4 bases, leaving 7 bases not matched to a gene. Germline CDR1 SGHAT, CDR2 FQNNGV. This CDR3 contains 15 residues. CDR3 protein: CASSAGQGGSDTQYF. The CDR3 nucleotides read TGTGCCAGCAGCGCGGGACAGGGAGGTTCAGATACGCAGTATTTT.

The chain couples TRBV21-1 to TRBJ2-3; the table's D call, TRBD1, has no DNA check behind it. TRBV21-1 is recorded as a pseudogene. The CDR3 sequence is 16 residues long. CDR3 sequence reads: CASTRDSGTDTDTQYF. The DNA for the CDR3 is TGTGCCAGCACCAGAGACTCCGGGACAGACACAGATACGCAGTATTTT.

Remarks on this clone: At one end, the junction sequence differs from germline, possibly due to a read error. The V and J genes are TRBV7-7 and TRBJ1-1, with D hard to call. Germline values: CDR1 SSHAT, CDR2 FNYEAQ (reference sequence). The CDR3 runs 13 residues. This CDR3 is CASSLEQNTEAFF. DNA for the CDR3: TGTGCTAGCAGCTTAGAGCAGAACACTGAAGCTTTCTTT.

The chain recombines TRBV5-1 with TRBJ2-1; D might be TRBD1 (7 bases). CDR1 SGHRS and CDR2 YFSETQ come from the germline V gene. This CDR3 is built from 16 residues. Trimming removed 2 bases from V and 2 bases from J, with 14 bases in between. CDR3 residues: CASSFSQGGAYNEQFF. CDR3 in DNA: TGCGCCAGCAGCTTCTCCCAGGGGGGCGCCTACAATGAGCAGTTCTTC.

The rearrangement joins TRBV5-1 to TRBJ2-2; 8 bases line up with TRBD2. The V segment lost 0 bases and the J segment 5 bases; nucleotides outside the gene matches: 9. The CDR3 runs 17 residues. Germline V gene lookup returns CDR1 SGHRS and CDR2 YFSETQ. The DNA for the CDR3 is TGCGCCAGCAGCTTGGTGGGCAGCGGGAGAAGAACCGGGGAGCTGTTTTTT. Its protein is CASSLVGSGRRTGELFF.

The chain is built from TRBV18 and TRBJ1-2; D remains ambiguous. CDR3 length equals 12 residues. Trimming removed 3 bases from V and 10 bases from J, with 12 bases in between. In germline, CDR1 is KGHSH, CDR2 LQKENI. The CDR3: CASSPTDFDYTF. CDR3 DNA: TGTGCCAGCTCACCGACGGACTTCGACTACACCTTC.

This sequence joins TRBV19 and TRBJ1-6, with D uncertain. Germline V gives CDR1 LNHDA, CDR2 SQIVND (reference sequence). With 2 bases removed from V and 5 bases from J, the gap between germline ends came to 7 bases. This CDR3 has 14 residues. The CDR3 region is CASSIFTDNSPLHF. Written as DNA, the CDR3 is TGTGCCAGTAGTATATTTACGGATAATTCACCCCTCCACTTT.

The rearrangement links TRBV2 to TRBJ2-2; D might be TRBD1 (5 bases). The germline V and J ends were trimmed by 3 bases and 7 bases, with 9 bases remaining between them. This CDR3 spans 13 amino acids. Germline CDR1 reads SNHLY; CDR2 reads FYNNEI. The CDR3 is CASSDRGIGELFF. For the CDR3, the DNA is TGTGCCAGCAGTGATAGGGGTATCGGGGAGCTGTTTTTT.

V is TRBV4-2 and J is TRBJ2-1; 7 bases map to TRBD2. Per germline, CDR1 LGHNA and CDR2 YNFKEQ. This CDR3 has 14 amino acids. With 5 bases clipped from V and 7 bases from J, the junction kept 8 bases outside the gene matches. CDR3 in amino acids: CASSTQGTTNEQFF. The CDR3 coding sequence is TGTGCCAGCAGCACCCAAGGGACTACGAATGAGCAGTTCTTC.